The T cell receptor beta chain described here comes from a study of early T cells in non-severe SARS-CoV-2 infection. About the study: The sequenced material was bulk RNA from unsorted whole blood, and its chains were unpaired. Findings and caveats of the study: Anti-spike CD8 responses were favored by VDJdb matching, which missed private and CD4 specificities.

Germline values: CDR1 MNHNY, CDR2 SVGAGI (reference sequence). J lost 9 bases, V lost 4 bases, and 18 bases had no gene match. This CDR3 spans 17 amino acids. In the case of this clonotype: Its antigen remains unidentified.

Researchers attached unique molecular identifiers to individual cDNA molecules. TCRdb reprocessed the 5' RACE reads with MiXCR, giving one entry per CDR3 protein. The sample holds around 58,000 distinct CDR3 sequences; under 15% are singletons and the top ten take 9% to 10%. V usage is TRBV6-6 and J usage is TRBJ1-5; the match to TRBD1 covers 7 bases. The receptor comes from an adult who was a healthcare worker with PCR-confirmed SARS-CoV-2 infection or an uninfected control (not recorded which). The sequences come from whole blood, collected at baseline. CDR3 DNA sequence: TGTGCCAGCAGTTCAATTCCGGGACAGACACTCCTAGTGCCCCAGCATTTT. It translates to CASSSIPGQTLLVPQHF.